The 3 T cell receptor beta chains reported below all come from one sample, sequenced in a study of T cells in localized non-small cell lung cancer. The data were produced by immunoSEQ multiplex PCR, yet TCRdb's version contains in-frame clones alone and is incomplete. In the table there are 900 or so clones, around 20% of which are singletons. Source: normal lung tissue next to the tumor, taken before any cancer treatment. The receptors were gathered from a male donor at least 60 years old with stage II squamous cell lung carcinoma.

The chain combines TRBV28 with TRBJ2-2; possible D gene TRBD1, 7 bases. Germline V gene data show CDR1 as MDHEN and CDR2 as SYDVKM. Trimming stripped 11 bases from V and 0 bases from J, with 13 bases between. The CDR3 is made up of 14 amino acids. CDR3 sequence: CAGGTAANTGELFF. The DNA for the CDR3 is TGTGCCGGCGGGACAGCCGCGAACACCGGGGAGCTGTTTTTT. The variable domain in full, completed from reference TRBV28 and TRBJ2-2, reads DVKVTQSSRYLVKRTGEKVFLECVQDMDHENMFWYRQDPGLGLRLIYFSYDVKMKEKGDIPEGYSVSREKKERFSLILESASTNQTSMYLCAGGTAANTGELFFGEGSRLTVL.

The chain employs TRBV28 and TRBJ1-5; possible D gene TRBD1, 5 bases. This CDR3 spans 14 amino acids. From germline, CDR1 is MDHEN and CDR2 SYDVKM. Trimming removed 5 bases at V and 4 bases at J, with 12 bases between. The CDR3 DNA follows: TGTGCCAGCAGTCCGGGGACCTTAAATCAGCCCCAGCATTTT. The encoded protein is CASSPGTLNQPQHF. The whole variable domain, filled in from reference TRBV28 and TRBJ1-5, reads DVKVTQSSRYLVKRTGEKVFLECVQDMDHENMFWYRQDPGLGLRLIYFSYDVKMKEKGDIPEGYSVSREKKERFSLILESASTNQTSMYLCASSPGTLNQPQHFGDGTRLSIL.

The chain joins TRBV25-1 to TRBJ2-5, with D possibly being TRBD1 (5 bases). The germline V gene has CDR1 MGHDK and CDR2 SYGVNS. The CDR3 runs 16 residues. V was cut by 2 bases and J by 4 bases, with 17 bases left in between. DNA of the CDR3: TGTGCCAGCAGTGAAACTGACGAAGGGGTAGGAGAGACCCAGTACTTC. Translation gives CASSETDEGVGETQYF.